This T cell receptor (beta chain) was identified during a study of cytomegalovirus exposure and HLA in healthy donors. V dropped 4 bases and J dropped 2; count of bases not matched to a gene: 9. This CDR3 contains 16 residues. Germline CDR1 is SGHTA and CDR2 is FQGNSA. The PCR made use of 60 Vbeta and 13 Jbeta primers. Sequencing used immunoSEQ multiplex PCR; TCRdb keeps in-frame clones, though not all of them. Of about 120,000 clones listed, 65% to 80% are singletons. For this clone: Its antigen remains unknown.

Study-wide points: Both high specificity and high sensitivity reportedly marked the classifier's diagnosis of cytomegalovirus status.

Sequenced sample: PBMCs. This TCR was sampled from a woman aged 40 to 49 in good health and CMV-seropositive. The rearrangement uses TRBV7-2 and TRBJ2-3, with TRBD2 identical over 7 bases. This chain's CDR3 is CASSSKGGRLTDTQYF. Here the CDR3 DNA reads TGTGCCAGCAGCTCCAAGGGAGGGAGGCTCACAGATACGCAGTATTTT.